The clone carrying this T cell receptor (beta chain) showed up just a few times. The antigen is undetermined. TCRdb re-analysed the 5' RACE reads in MiXCR, keeping a single row per CDR3 protein. The table records 300,000 to 400,000 distinct CDR3 sequences, approximately 22% of them present only once. The V end lost 4 bases, the J end lost 0 bases, and 18 bases lay between the germline ends. This CDR3 region has 17 residues. The germline gives CDR1 SGHRS, CDR2 YFSETQ. The entry originates in a study of CD8 T cells in ankylosing spondylitis. General study findings and limits: Ankylosing spondylitis blood appeared to carry a characteristic TCR beta motif of 7 or 8 highly homologous variants.

The origin of this receptor is a male donor with ankylosing spondylitis or in good health (not recorded which). The sample taken for sequencing was blood, either unsorted or a sorted T cell fraction (not recorded which). The chain uses TRBV5-1 and TRBJ2-3; a weak D match, TRBD2 (6 bases). This CDR3 is CASSPDVGGDSTDTQYF. The CDR3, as DNA: TGCGCCAGCAGCCCCGACGTAGGAGGGGATAGCACAGATACGCAGTATTTT.